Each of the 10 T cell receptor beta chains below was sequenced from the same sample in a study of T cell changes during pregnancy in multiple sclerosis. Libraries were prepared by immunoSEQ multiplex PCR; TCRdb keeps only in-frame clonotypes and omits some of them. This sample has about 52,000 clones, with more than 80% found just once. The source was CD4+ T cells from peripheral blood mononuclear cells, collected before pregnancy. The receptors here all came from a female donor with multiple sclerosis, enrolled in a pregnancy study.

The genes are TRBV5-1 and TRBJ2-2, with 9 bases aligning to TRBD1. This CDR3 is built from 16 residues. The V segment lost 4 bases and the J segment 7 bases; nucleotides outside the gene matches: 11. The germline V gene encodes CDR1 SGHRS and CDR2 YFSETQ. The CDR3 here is CASSPSNRGQNGELFF. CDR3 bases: TGCGCCAGCAGCCCAAGCAACAGGGGGCAAAACGGGGAGCTGTTTTTT.

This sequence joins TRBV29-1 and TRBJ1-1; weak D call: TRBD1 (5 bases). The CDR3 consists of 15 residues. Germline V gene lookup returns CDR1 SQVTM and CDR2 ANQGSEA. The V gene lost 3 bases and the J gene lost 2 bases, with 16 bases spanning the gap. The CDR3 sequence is CSVDKGSGGNTEAFF. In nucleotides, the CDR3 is TGCAGCGTTGATAAAGGCTCCGGGGGAAACACTGAAGCTTTCTTT.

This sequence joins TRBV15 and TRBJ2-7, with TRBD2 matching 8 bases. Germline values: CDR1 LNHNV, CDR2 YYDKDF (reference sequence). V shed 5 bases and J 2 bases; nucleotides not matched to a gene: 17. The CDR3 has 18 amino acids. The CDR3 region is CATSGLSGSTGTTYEQYF. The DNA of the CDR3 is TGTGCCACCAGCGGGCTGAGCGGGAGTACTGGCACCACCTACGAGCAGTACTTC.

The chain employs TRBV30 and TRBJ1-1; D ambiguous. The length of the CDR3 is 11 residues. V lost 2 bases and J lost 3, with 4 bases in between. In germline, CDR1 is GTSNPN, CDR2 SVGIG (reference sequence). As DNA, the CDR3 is TGTGCCTGGAGTTATTACACTGAAGCTTTCTTT. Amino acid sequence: CAWSYYTEAFF.

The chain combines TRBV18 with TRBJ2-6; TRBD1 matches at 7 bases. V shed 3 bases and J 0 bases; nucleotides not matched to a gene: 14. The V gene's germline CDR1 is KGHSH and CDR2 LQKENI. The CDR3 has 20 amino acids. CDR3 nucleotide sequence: TGTGCCAGCTCACCCCTGACAGGGCAACTACAACTCTCTGGGGCCAACGTCCTGACTTTC. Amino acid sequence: CASSPLTGQLQLSGANVLTF.

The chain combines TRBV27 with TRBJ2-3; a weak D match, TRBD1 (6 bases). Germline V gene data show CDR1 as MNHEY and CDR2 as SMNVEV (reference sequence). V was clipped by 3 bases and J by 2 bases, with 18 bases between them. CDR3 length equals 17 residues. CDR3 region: CASSFTPNRVDTDTQYF. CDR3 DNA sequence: TGTGCCAGCAGTTTTACCCCGAACAGGGTGGACACAGATACGCAGTATTTT.

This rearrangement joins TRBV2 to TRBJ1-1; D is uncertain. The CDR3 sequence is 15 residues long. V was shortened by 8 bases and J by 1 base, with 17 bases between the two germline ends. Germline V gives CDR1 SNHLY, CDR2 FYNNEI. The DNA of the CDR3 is TGTGCCAGCCGGACTCGACTTACATCGAACACTGAAGCTTTCTTT. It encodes CASRTRLTSNTEAFF.

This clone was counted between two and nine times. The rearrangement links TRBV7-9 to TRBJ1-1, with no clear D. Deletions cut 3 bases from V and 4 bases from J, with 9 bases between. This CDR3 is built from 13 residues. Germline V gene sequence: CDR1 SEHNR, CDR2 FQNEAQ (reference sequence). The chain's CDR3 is CASSFLVRTEAFF. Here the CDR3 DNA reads TGTGCCAGCAGCTTTTTGGTGCGCACTGAAGCTTTCTTT. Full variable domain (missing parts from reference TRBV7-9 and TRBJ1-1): DTGVSQNPRHKITKRGQNVTFRCDPISEHNRLYWYRQTLGQGPEFLTYFQNEAQLEKSRLLSDRFSAERPKGSFSTLEIQRTEQGDSAMYLCASSFLVRTEAFFGQGTRLTVV.

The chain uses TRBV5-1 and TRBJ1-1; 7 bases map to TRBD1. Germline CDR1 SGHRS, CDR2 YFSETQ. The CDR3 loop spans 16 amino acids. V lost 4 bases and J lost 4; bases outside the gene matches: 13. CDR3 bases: TGCGCCAGCAGCCCAACCAACTACAGGGGCGGCACTGAAGCTTTCTTT. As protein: CASSPTNYRGGTEAFF. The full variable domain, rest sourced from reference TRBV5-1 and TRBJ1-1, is KAGVTQTPRYLIKTRGQQVTLSCSPISGHRSVSWYQQTPGQGLQFLFEYFSETQRNKGNFPGRFSGRQFSNSRSEMNVSTLELGDSALYLCASSPTNYRGGTEAFFGQGTRLTVV.

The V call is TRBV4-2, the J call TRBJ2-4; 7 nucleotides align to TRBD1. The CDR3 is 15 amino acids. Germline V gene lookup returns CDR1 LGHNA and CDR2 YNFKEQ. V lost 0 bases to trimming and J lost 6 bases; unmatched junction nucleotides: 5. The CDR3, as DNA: TGTGCCAGCAGCCAAGAAGGCTCAGGGGGAAACATTCAGTACTTC. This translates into CASSQEGSGGNIQYF.